The source of this T cell receptor (beta chain) is a study of cytomegalovirus exposure and HLA in healthy donors. General study findings and limits: Researchers had no immune exposure information except CMV serostatus available. Most subjects had HLA-A and HLA-B alleles reportedly predicted accurately by TCR beta sequences. In a later analysis, specific HLA alleles were associated with 15,000 to 20,000 TCR beta sequences at a 0.05 false discovery rate.

This clone was counted a few times. Its antigen is not known. The PCR employed 60 Vbeta primers together with 13 Jbeta primers. The assay was immunoSEQ multiplex PCR, and TCRdb's table has in-frame clones only and misses some. Among some 110,000 clones listed, 10% were seen once. This TCR was sampled from a middle-aged man in good health and CMV-seropositive. The sample was PBMCs.

CDR3 sequence reads: CATSRSSGYEQYF. The CDR3 nucleotides are TGTGCCACCAGCCGTTCCTCAGGCTACGAGCAGTACTTC. J is TRBJ2-7 and V is TRBV15; D is unresolved. Trimming took 5 bases from V and 3 from J, leaving 11 bases between them. CDR1 and CDR2 from the germline V gene are LNHNV and YYDKDF (reference sequence). There are 13 residues in the CDR3.